The next 15 T cell receptor beta chains were all read from a single sample in a study of Tregs in tolerant kidney transplant recipients. Libraries were prepared by immunoSEQ multiplex PCR; TCRdb keeps only in-frame clonotypes and omits some of them. The data include 10,000 or so clones; the top ten clones carry about 24%. The nonmyeloablative bone marrow transplants came from related graft donors, with transient mixed chimerism. Here the sequenced sample was CD8+ T cells from blood (PBMCs), taken 24 months after the transplant. Receptors originate from a human patient who received a combined kidney and bone marrow transplant. Part of the T cells may come from the graft donor.

As concerns this clone: The read comes to an end 3 residues before the CDR3 does, leaving the germline J gene to fill in the end. The V gene is TRBV19, the J gene TRBJ2-7; maybe TRBD2 (6 bases). This CDR3 comprises 14 residues. The germline V gene has CDR1 LNHDA and CDR2 SQIVND (reference sequence). Trimming cost V 1 base and J 3 bases, with 10 bases left between them. The part of the CDR3 DNA that was read is TGTGCCAGTAGTATAGTCGGAGGGGACTACGAG. Residues: CASSIVGGDYE. The whole CDR3 sequence reads CASSIVGGDYEQYF.

As concerns this clone: The read ends 3 residues shy of where the CDR3 ends; the end is completed using the germline J gene. The chain is built from TRBV7-9 and TRBJ1-4; D gene ambiguous. V was trimmed by 1 base and J by 7 bases, leaving 13 bases between them. Germline V CDR1 and CDR2: SEHNR, FQNEAQ (reference sequence). The CDR3 is 15 amino acids. CDR3 region: CASSLGARRSEKLFF. The part of the CDR3 DNA that was read is TGTGCCAGCAGCTTAGGGGCCCGCCGAAGTGAAAAA.

Regarding this clone: The sequenced fragment ends 3 residues before the CDR3 boundary, so the rest is inferred from the germline J gene. The chain employs TRBV7-9 and TRBJ2-3; D is possibly TRBD2 (5 bases). Looked up from germline, CDR1 is SEHNR and CDR2 is FQNEAQ (reference sequence). This CDR3 contains 13 residues. Trimming took 5 bases from V and 5 from J, leaving 11 bases between them. The CDR3 loop reads CASSQLEGDTQYF. The sequenced part of the CDR3 DNA is TGTGCCAGCAGCCAACTAGAGGGAGATACG.

As concerns this clone: The junction shows a germline mismatch at one end, possibly a read error. Read data end 3 residues before the CDR3 end; the end is taken from the germline J gene. The genes are TRBV7-2 and TRBJ2-6, with TRBD1 matching over 11 bases. CDR3 length equals 14 residues. CDR1 and CDR2 (germline): SGHTA, FQGNSA. CDR3 bases read: TGTGCCAGGAGCAGCGGGACAGGGGGCAACGTC. Its translation is CARSSGTGGNV. The entire CDR3 sequence reads CARSSGTGGNVLTF.

For this clone: The CDR3 goes on 3 residues after the read ends, and that part is filled in from the germline J gene. This chain joins TRBV29-1 and TRBJ2-7; 7 nucleotides align to TRBD2. This CDR3 spans 14 amino acids. Trimming took 6 bases from V and 5 from J; bases not matched to a gene: 13. Germline loops: CDR1 SQVTM, CDR2 ANQGSEA. CDR3 region: CSVGGTTIGNEQYF. The CDR3 DNA, read in part, is TGCAGCGTCGGGGGGACTACGATTGGGAACGAG.

CDR3 sequence: CAIFAEIYNEQFF. The CDR3 DNA, read in part, is TGTGCCATCTTTGCGGAAATTTACAATGAG. The rearrangement uses TRBV10-3 and TRBJ2-1; D unresolved. The CDR3 extends 3 residues past the end of the read, so its final part is completed from the germline J gene. V lost 8 bases and J 4 bases, leaving 12 bases between the germline ends. CDR3 length: 13 residues. Germline V gene sequence: CDR1 ENHRY, CDR2 SYGVKD.

In regard to this clone: The read comes to an end 3 residues before the CDR3 does, leaving the germline J gene to fill in the end. The chain has TRBV7-9 and TRBJ2-5; 7 bases agree with TRBD2. Unmatched junction bases numbered 7, after V lost 5 bases and J lost 4 bases. Germline V lookup: CDR1 SEHNR, CDR2 FQNEAQ (reference sequence). The CDR3 runs 14 residues. CDR3 sequence: CASSIGGSAETQYF. Incomplete CDR3 DNA: TGTGCCAGCAGCATTGGCGGGAGTGCAGAGACC.

Notes on this clone: The sequenced fragment ends 3 residues before the CDR3 boundary, so the rest is inferred from the germline J gene. The J gene is TRBJ2-7, the V gene TRBV2; D ambiguous. The CDR3 is 15 amino acids. V was pared by 2 bases and J by 1 base, with 12 bases between. Germline CDR1 and CDR2: SNHLY and FYNNEI. This CDR3 is CASSELTTTSYEQYF. The sequenced CDR3 bases are TGTGCCAGCAGTGAACTAACTACTACGTCCTACGAG.

About this clone: Sequencing ends 3 residues short of the CDR3 end; the germline J gene provides the rest. V and J are TRBV7-9 and TRBJ2-1, with TRBD2 matching over 10 bases. CDR1 is SEHNR, CDR2 FQNEAQ, per germline (reference sequence). There are 14 residues in the CDR3. V dropped 8 bases and J dropped 7; count of bases not matched to a gene: 8. The CDR3 DNA, read in part, is TGTGCCAGCTCGGATAGCGGGAGGACTAATGAG. It encodes CASSDSGRTNE. Given in full, the CDR3 is CASSDSGRTNEQFF.

To note about this clone: The read terminates 3 residues before the CDR3 end, so the remaining end is supplied by the germline J gene. The chain carries TRBV6-2 or TRBV6-3 and TRBJ1-5, with D possibly matching TRBD1 (6 bases). Germline V CDR1 and CDR2: MNHEY, SVGEGT. V was clipped by 0 bases and J by 6 bases, with 12 bases between them. This CDR3 is built from 15 residues. The CDR3 sequence: CASSYSLGAVQPQHF. CDR3 DNA, as far as it was read: TGTGCCAGCAGTTACTCGTTGGGGGCGGTTCAGCCC.

As regards this clone: The observed sequence ends 3 residues before the CDR3 terminus, with the missing tail filled in from the germline J gene. This rearrangement joins TRBV7-9 to TRBJ1-1; D is perhaps TRBD1 (5 bases). This CDR3 comprises 13 residues. V dropped 2 bases and J dropped 3 bases, with 7 bases sitting between them. From germline, CDR1 is SEHNR and CDR2 FQNEAQ (reference sequence). The CDR3 bases that were read are TGTGCCAGCAGCTTACAGGGTTACACTGAA. Protein product: CASSLQGYTE. The complete CDR3 sequence is CASSLQGYTEAFF.

As for this clone: The CDR3 end falls 3 residues outside the read, so it is completed with the germline J gene. The chain joins TRBV19 to TRBJ2-5, with TRBD1 identical over 7 bases. V gave up 4 bases and J gave up 4 bases; unmatched junction bases: 6. Germline CDR1 is LNHDA and CDR2 is SQIVND (reference sequence). The CDR3 extends over 14 amino acids. Partial CDR3 DNA: TGTGCCAGTAGTACCGGGACAGAAGTAGAGACC. It translates to CASSTGTEVET. The entire CDR3 sequence reads CASSTGTEVETQYF.

Comments on this clone: With the read ending 3 residues before the CDR3 end, the germline J gene is used to fill in that end. The chain employs TRBV7-9 and TRBJ2-2, with D tentatively TRBD2 (6 bases). Trimming cost V 4 bases and J 3 bases, with 9 bases left between them. The CDR3 loop spans 14 amino acids. The germline CDR1 and CDR2 sequences are SEHNR and FQNEAQ (reference sequence). Incomplete CDR3 DNA: TGTGCCAGCAGCTCCTGGGGGGACACCGGGGAG. This encodes CASSSWGDTGE. The whole CDR3 protein reads CASSSWGDTGELFF.

Turning to this clone: The sequenced fragment ends 3 residues before the CDR3 boundary, so the rest is inferred from the germline J gene. The V and J genes are TRBV19 and TRBJ1-6; TRBD1 agrees at 9 bases. Per germline, CDR1 LNHDA and CDR2 SQIVND (reference sequence). J was trimmed by 8 bases and V by 1 base; bases with no gene match: 12. The CDR3 sequence is 18 residues long. The CDR3 protein is CASSIVGTGTSRDSPLHF. The sequenced part of the CDR3 DNA is TGTGCCAGTAGTATAGTAGGGACAGGGACAAGCCGTGATTCACCC. The variable domain in full, with the rest retrieved from reference TRBV19 and TRBJ1-6, is DGGITQSPKYLFRKEGQNVTLSCEQNLNHDAMYWYRQDPGQGLRLIYYSQIVNDFQKGDIAEGYSVSREKKESFPLTVTSAQKNPTAFYLCASSIVGTGTSRDSPLHFGNGTRLTVT.

Concerning this clone itself: Read coverage stops 3 residues before the CDR3 terminus; the germline J gene supplies the remainder. The J gene is TRBJ2-7, the V gene TRBV7-9, with D possibly matching TRBD2 (6 bases). Trimming removed 1 base from V and 2 bases from J, with 12 bases in between. CDR3 size: 15 residues. Germline assignment: CDR1 SEHNR and CDR2 FQNEAQ (reference sequence). The CDR3 sequence is CASSLGGTGAYEQYF. The CDR3 bases that were read are TGTGCCAGCAGCTTAGGAGGGACGGGGGCCTACGAG.